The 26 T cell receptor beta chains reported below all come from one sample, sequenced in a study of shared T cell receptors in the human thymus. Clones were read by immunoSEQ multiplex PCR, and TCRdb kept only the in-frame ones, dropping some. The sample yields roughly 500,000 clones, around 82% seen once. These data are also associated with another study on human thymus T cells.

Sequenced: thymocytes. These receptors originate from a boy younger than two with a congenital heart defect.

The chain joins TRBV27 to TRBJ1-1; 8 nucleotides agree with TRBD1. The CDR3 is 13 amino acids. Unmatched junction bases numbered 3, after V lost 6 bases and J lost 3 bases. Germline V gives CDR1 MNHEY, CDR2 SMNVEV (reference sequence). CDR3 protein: CASRGDRYTEAFF. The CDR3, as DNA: TGTGCCAGCAGAGGGGACAGGTACACTGAAGCTTTCTTT.

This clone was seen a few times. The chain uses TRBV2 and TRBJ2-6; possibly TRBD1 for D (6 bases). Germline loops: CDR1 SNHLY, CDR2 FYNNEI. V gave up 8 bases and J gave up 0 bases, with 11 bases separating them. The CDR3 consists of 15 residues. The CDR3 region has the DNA TGTGCCAGCCGTGGACAGACCTCTGGGGCCAACGTCCTGACTTTC. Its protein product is CASRGQTSGANVLTF.

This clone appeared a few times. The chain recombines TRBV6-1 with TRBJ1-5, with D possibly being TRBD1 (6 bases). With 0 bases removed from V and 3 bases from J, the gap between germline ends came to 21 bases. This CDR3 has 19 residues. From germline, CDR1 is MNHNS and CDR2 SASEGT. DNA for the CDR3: TGTGCCAGCAGTGAAGCCCCTCCCCCGACAGGCCCATCCAATCAGCCCCAGCATTTT. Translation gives CASSEAPPPTGPSNQPQHF.

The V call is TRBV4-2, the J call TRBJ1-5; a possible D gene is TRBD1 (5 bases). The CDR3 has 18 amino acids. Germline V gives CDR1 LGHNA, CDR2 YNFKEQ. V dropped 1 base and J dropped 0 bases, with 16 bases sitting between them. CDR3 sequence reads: CASSQGDRAYYSNQPQHF. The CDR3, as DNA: TGTGCCAGCAGCCAAGGTGACAGAGCATATTATAGCAATCAGCCCCAGCATTTT.

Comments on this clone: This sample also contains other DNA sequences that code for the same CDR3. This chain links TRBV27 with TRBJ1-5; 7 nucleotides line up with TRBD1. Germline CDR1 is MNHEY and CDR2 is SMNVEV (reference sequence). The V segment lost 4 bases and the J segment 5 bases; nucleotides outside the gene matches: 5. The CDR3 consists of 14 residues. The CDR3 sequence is CASSSRDRHQPQHF. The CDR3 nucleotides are TGTGCCAGCAGTTCACGGGACAGACATCAGCCCCAGCATTTT.

In DNA, the CDR3 is TGTGCCAGCAGTTCGTTCACTGAAGCTTTCTTT. This translates into CASSSFTEAFF. This chain connects TRBV7-9 to TRBJ1-1, with D hard to call. CDR1 is SEHNR, CDR2 FQNEAQ, per germline (reference sequence). Trimming removed 6 bases at V and 4 bases at J, with 6 bases between. CDR3 length: 11 residues.

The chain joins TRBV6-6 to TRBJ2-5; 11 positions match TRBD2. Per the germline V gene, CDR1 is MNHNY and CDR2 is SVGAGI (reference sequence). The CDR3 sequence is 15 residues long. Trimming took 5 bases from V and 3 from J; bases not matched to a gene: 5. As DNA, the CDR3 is TGTGCCAGCAGTCTCCCGGGACTAGCGGAAGAGACCCAGTACTTC. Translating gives CASSLPGLAEETQYF.

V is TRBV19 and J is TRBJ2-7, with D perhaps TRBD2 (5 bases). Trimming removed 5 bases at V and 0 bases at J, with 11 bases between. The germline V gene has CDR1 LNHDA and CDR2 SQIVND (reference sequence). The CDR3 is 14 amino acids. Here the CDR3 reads CASSGQTNSYEQYF. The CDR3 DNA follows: TGTGCCAGTAGTGGGCAGACTAACTCCTACGAGCAGTACTTC.

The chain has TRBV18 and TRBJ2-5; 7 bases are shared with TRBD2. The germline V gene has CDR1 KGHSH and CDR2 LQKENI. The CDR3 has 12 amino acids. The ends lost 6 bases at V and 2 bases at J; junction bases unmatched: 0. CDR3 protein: CASSGGQETQYF. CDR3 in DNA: TGTGCCAGCTCCGGGGGGCAAGAGACCCAGTACTTC.

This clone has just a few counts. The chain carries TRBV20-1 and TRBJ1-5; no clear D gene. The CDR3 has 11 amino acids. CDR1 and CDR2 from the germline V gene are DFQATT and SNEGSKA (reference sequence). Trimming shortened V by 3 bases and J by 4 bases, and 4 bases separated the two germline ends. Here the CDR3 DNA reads TGCAGTGCTAGCAGGAATCAGCCCCAGCATTTT. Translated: CSASRNQPQHF.

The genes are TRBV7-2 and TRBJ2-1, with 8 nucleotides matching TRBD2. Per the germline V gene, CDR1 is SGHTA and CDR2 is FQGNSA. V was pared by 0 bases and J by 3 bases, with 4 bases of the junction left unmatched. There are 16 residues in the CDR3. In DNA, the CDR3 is TGTGCCAGCAGCTTAGCAGCGGGAGTTTTCTACAATGAGCAGTTCTTC. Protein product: CASSLAAGVFYNEQFF.

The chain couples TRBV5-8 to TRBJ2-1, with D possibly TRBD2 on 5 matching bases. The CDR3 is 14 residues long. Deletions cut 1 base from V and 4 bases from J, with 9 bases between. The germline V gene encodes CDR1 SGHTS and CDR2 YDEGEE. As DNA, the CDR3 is TGTGCCAGCAGCTTGTTTACGGGGTACAATGAGCAGTTCTTC. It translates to CASSLFTGYNEQFF.

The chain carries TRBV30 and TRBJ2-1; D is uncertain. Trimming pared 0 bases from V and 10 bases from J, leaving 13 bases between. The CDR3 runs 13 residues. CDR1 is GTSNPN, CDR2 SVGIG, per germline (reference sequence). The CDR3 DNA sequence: TGTGCCTGGAGTGTTCAAGACTCGAGAGAGCAGTTCTTC. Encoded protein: CAWSVQDSREQFF.

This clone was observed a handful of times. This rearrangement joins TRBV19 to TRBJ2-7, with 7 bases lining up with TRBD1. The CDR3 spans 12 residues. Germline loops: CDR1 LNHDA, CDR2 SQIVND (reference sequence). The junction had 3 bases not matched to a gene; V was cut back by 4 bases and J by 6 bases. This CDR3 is CASSRDSAEQYF. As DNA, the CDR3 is TGTGCCAGTAGTAGGGACAGTGCCGAGCAGTACTTC.

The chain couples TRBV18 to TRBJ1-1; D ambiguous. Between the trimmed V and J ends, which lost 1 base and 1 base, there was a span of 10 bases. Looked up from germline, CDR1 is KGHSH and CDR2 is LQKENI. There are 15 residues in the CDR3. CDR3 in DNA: TGTGCCAGCTCACCACGCACGGTCACGAACACTGAAGCTTTCTTT. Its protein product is CASSPRTVTNTEAFF.

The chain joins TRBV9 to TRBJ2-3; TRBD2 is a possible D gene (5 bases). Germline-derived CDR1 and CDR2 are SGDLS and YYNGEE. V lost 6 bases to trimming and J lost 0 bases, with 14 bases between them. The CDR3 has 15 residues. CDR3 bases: TGTGCCAGCAATGGGTGTGGCGGGAGCACAGATACGCAGTATTTT. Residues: CASNGCGGSTDTQYF.

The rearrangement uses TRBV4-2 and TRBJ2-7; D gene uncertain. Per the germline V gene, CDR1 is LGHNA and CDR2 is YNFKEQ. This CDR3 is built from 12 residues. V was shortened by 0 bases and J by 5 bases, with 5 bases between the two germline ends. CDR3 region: CASSQDLHEQYF. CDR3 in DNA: TGTGCCAGCAGCCAAGATCTACACGAGCAGTACTTC.

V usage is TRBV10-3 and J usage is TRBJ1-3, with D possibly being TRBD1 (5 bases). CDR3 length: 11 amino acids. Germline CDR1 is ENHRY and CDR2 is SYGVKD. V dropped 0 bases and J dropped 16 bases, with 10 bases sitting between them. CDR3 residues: CAISESGQIYF. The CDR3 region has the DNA TGTGCCATCAGTGAGTCGGGGCAGATCTATTTT.

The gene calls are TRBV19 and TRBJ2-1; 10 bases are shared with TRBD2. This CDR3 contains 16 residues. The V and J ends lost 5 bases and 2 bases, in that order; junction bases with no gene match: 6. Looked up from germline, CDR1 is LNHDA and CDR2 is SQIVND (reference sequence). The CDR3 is CASSLLAGETYNEQFF. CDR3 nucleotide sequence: TGTGCCAGTAGTCTCCTAGCGGGAGAGACCTACAATGAGCAGTTCTTC.

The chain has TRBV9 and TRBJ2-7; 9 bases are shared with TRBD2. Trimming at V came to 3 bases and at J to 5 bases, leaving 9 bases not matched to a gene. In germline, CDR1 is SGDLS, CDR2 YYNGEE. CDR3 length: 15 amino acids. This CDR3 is CASSGSSGEGNEQYF. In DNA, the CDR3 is TGTGCCAGCAGCGGATCTAGCGGGGAGGGGAACGAGCAGTACTTC.

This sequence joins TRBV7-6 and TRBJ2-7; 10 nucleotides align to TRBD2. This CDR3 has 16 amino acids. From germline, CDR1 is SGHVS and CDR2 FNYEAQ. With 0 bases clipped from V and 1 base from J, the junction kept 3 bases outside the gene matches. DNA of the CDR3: TGTGCCAGCAGCTTAGCGTCTAGCGGGAGATCCTACGAGCAGTACTTC. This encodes CASSLASSGRSYEQYF.

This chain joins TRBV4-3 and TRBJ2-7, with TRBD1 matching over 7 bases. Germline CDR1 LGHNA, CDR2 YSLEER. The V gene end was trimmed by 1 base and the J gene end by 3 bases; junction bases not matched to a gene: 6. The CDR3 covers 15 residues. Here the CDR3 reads CASSQVAWDSYEQYF. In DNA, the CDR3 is TGCGCCAGCAGCCAAGTTGCCTGGGACAGCTACGAGCAGTACTTC.

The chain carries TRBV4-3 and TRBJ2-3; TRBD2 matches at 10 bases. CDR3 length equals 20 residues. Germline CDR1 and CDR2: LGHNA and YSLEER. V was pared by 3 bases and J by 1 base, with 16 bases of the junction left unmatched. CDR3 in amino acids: CASSHQTPGIAGGRTDTQYF. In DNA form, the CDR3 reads TGCGCCAGCAGCCACCAGACCCCGGGGATAGCGGGAGGCCGCACAGATACGCAGTATTTT.

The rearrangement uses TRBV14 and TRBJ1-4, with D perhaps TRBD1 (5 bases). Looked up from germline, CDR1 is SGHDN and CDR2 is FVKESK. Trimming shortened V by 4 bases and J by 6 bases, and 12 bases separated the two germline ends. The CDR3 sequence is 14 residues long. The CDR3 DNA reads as TGTGCCAGCAGCCCCAGGGCGCCTGATGAAAAACTGTTTTTT. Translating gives CASSPRAPDEKLFF.

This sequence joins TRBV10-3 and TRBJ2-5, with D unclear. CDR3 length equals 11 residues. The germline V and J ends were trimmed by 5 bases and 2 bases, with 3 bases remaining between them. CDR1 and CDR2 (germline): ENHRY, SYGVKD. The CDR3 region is CAISPQETQYF. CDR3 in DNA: TGTGCCATCAGTCCACAAGAGACCCAGTACTTC.

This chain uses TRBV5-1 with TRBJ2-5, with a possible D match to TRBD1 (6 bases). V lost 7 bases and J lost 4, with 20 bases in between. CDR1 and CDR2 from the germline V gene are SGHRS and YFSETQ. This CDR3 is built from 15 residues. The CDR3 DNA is TGCGCCAGCCGGTCGAATAGACAGGCCCCAGAGACCCAGTACTTC. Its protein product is CASRSNRQAPETQYF.